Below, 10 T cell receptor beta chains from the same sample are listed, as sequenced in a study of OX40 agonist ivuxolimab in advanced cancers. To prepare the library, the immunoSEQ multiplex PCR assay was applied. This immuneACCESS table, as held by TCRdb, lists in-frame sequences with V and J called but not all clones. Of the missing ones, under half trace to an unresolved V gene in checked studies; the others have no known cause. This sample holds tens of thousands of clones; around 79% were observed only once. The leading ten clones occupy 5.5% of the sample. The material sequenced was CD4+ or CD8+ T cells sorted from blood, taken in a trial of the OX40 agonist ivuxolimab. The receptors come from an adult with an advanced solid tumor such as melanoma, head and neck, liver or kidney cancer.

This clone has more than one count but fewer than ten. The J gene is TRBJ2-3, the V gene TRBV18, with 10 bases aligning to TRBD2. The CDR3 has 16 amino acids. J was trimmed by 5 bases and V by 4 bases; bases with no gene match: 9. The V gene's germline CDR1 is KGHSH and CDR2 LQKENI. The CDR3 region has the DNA TGTGCCAGCTCACAAGTAGCGGGAGGAGCTATAGATACGCAGTATTTT. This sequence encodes CASSQVAGGAIDTQYF. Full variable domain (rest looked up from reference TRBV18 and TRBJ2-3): NAGVMQNPRHLVRRRGQEARLRCSPMKGHSHVYWYRQLPEEGLKFMVYLQKENIIDESGMPKERFSAEFPKEGPSILRIQQVVRGDSAAYFCASSQVAGGAIDTQYFGPGTRLTVL.

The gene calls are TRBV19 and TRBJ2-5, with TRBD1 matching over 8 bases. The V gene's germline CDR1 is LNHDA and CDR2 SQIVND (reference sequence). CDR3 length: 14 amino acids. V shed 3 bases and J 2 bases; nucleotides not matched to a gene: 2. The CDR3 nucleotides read TGTGCCAGTAGTATCGGGACAGGTCAAGAGACCCAGTACTTC. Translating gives CASSIGTGQETQYF.

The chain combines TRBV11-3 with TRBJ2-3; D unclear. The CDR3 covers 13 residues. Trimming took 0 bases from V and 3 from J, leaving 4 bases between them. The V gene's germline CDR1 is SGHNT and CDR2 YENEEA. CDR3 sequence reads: CASSLDSTDTQYF. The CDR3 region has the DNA TGTGCCAGCAGCTTAGATTCGACAGATACGCAGTATTTT.

DNA for the CDR3: TGCGCCAGCAGCCAATCATCGGGGGGGAACCACGAGCAGTACTTC. It codes for CASSQSSGGNHEQYF. V usage is TRBV4-3 and J usage is TRBJ2-7; TRBD2 matches 8 bases. J gave up 5 bases and V 2 bases, and 8 bases lay outside the gene matches. The CDR3 loop spans 15 amino acids. Looked up from germline, CDR1 is LGHNA and CDR2 is YSLEER.

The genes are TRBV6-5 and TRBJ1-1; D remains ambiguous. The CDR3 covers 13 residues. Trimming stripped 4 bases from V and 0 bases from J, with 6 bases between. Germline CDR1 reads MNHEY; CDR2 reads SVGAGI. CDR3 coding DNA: TGTGCCAGCAGTTCGCGACTGAACACTGAAGCTTTCTTT. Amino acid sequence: CASSSRLNTEAFF.

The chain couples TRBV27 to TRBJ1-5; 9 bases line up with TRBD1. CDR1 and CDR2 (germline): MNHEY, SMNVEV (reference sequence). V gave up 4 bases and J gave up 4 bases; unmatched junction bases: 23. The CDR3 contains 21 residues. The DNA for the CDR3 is TGTGCCAGCAGTTCGTCCCCCTCCCACCTGTGGGACAGGGTTGGGAATCAGCCCCAGCATTTT. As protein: CASSSSPSHLWDRVGNQPQHF.

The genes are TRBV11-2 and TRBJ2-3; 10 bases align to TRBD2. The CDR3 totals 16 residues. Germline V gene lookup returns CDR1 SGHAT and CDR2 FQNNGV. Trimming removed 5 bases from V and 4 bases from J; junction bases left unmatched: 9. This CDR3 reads CASSPLLAGIADTQYF. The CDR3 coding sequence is TGTGCCAGCAGCCCATTACTAGCGGGAATTGCAGATACGCAGTATTTT.

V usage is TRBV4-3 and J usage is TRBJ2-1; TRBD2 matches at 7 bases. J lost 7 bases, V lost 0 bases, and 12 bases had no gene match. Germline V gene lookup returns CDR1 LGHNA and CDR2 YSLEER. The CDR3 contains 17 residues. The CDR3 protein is CASSQDLGREKGNEQFF. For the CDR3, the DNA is TGCGCCAGCAGCCAAGATCTGGGGCGGGAGAAGGGAAATGAGCAGTTCTTC.

The chain's CDR3 is CASSLGPNQPQHF. CDR3 nucleotides: TGTGCCAGCAGCTTAGGGCCAAATCAGCCCCAGCATTTT. The V and J genes are TRBV7-9 and TRBJ1-5; D call uncertain. The germline V gene has CDR1 SEHNR and CDR2 FQNEAQ (reference sequence). The V and J ends lost 1 base and 4 bases respectively, with 5 bases between them. CDR3 length: 13 residues.

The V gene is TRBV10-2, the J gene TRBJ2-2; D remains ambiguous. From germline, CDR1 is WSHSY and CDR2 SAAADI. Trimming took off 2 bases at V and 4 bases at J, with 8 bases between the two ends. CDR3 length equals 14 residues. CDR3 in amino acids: CASSEARSTGELFF. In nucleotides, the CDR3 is TGCGCCAGCAGTGAGGCTCGGTCCACCGGGGAGCTGTTTTTT.